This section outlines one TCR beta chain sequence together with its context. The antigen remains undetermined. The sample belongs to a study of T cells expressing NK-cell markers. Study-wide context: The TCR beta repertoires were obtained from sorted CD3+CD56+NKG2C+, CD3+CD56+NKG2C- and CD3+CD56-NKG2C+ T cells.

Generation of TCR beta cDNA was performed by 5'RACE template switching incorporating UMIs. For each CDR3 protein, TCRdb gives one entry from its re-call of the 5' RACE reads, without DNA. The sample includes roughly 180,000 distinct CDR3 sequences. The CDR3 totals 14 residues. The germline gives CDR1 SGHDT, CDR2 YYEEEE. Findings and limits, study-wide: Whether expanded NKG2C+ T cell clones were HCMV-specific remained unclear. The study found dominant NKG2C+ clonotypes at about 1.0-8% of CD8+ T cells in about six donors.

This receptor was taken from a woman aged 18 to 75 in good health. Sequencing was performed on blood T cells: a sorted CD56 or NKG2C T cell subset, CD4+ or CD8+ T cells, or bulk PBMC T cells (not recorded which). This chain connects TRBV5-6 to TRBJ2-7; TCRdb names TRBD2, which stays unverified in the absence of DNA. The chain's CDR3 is CASSSRLLVYEQYF.